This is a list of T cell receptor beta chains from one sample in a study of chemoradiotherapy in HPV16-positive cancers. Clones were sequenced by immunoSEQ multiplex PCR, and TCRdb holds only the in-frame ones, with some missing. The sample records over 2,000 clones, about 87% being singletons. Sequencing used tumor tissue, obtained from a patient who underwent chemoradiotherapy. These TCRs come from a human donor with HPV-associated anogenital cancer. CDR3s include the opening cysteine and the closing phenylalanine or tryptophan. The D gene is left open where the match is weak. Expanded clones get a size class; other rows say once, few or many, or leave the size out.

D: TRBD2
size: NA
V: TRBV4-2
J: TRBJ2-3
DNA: TGTGCCAGCAGCCAAGATCTAGCGGCGGCGGTTACGCAGTATTTT
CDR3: CASSQDLAAAVTQYF

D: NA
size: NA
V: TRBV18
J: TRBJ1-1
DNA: TGTGCCAGCTCCCCCTCACGGGGCACTGAAGCTTTCTTT
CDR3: CASSPSRGTEAFF

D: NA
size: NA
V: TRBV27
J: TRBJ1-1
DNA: TGTGCCAGCAGTTTGTCCCGTTTGAACACTGAAGCTTTCTTT
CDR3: CASSLSRLNTEAFF

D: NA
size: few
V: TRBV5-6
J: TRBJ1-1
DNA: TGTGCCAGCAGCTTCGGAGTGGGAATCCATGGAGCTTTCTTT
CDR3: CASSFGVGIHGAFF

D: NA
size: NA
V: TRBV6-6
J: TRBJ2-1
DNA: TGTGCCAGCAACGGGGCAACTAATGAGCAGTTCTTC
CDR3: CASNGATNEQFF

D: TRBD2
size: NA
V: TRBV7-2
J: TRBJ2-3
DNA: TGTGCCAGCAGCGGCACGACTAGCAGCACAGATACGCAGTATTTT
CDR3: CASSGTTSSTDTQYF

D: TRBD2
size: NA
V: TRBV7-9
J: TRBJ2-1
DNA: TGTGCCAGCAGCCCATCTAGCGGGAGGGTTAAGAATGAGCAGTTCTTC
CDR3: CASSPSSGRVKNEQFF

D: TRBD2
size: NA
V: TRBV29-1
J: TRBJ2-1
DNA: TGCAGCGTTTCGACTAGCGGTAATGAGCAGTTCTTC
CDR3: CSVSTSGNEQFF

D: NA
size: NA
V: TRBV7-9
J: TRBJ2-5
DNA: TGTGCCAGCAGCCCCAAAGAGACCCAGTACTTC
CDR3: CASSPKETQYF

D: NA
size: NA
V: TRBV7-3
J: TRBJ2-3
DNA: TGTGCCAGCAGCTTATCAACAAGCACAGATACGCAGTATTTT
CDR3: CASSLSTSTDTQYF

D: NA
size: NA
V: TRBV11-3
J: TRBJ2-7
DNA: TGTGCCAGCAGCCCCTACCCCGGGGGGACAGCGTTCTACGAGCAGTACTTC
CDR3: CASSPYPGGTAFYEQYF

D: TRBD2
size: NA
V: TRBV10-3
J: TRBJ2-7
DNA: TGTGCCATCAGGGGCAGCTCTAGCGGGAATCCCGAGCAGTACTTC
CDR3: CAIRGSSSGNPEQYF

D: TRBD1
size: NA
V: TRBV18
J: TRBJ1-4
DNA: TGTGCCAGCTCGGACAGGTTAAATGAAAAACTGTTTTTT
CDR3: CASSDRLNEKLFF

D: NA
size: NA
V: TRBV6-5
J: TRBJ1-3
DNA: TGTGCCAGCAGTTACTCTTTTGGAAACACCATATATTTT
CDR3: CASSYSFGNTIYF

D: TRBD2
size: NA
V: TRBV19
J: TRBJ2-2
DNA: TGTGCCAGTAGGGTTGGAAGCGGGAGGGTCACCGGGGAGCTGTTTTTT
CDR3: CASRVGSGRVTGELFF

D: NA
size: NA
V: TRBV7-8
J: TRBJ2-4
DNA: TGTGCCAGCAGCTTAGGTGGCGGCGCCCTCCTGGCCAAAAACATTCAGTACTTC
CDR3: CASSLGGGALLAKNIQYF